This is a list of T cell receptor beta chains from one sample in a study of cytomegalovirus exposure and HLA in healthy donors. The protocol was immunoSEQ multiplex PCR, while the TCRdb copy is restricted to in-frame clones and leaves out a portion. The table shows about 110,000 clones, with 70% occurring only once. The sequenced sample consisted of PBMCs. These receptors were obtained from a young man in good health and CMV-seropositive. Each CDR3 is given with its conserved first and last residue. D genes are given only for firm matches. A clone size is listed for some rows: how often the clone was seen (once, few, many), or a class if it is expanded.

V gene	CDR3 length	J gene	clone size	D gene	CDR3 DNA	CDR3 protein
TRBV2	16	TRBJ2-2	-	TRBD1	TGTGCCAGCAGCTCGGGACAGGCTACGAACACCGGGGAGCTGTTTTTT	CASSSGQATNTGELFF
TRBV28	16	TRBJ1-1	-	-	TGTGCCAGCAGCCCTTTCCGGGGGGCCGGGGTGCCCGCGGCTTTCTTT	CASSPFRGAGVPAAFF
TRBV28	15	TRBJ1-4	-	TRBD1	TGTGCCAGCAGTCAAGGACAGGGGATGAGTGAAAAACTGTTTTTT	CASSQGQGMSEKLFF
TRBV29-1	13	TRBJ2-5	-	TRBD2	TGCAGCGTGAGGACTAGCCCCCAAGAGACCCAGTACTTC	CSVRTSPQETQYF
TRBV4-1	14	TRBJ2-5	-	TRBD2	TGCGCCAGCAGCCAACCCGGGACTAAAGAGACCCAGTACTTC	CASSQPGTKETQYF
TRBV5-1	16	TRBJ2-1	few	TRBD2	TGCGCCAGCAGCCTTGGTTGGAGCGGGAGTCTCGATGAGCAGTTCTTC	CASSLGWSGSLDEQFF
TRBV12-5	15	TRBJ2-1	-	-	TGTGCTAGTGGTTTGGCCGGGGAACCCTACAATGAGCAGTTCTTC	CASGLAGEPYNEQFF
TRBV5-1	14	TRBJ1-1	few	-	TGCGCCAGCAGCTTGCAGTCGGAGGACACTGAAGCTTTCTTT	CASSLQSEDTEAFF
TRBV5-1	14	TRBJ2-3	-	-	TGCGCCAGCAGCTTGGGTTTCGGCACAGATACGCAGTATTTT	CASSLGFGTDTQYF
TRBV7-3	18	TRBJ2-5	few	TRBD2	TGTGCCAGCAGCACGCTACCAGGACTAGCGGGTGGCCAAGAGACCCAGTACTTC	CASSTLPGLAGGQETQYF
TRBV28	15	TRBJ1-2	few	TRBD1	TGTGCCAGCAGTTTAGGGGACAGCCGACGATCTGGCTACACCTTC	CASSLGDSRRSGYTF
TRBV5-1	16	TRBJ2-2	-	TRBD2	TGCGCCAGCAGCTTTAGGGCTAGCGGAGTGGCCGGGGAGCTGTTTTTT	CASSFRASGVAGELFF
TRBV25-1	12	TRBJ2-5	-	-	TGTGCCAGCCTCAGGGTAGACGAGACCCAGTACTTC	CASLRVDETQYF
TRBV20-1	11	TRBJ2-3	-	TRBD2	TGCAGTGCTAGGGCGGGAGCTACGCAGTATTTT	CSARAGATQYF
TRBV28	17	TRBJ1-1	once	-	TGTGCCAGCAGCCGACCAGGGGCGTTCGTTTCGAACACTGAAGCTTTCTTT	CASSRPGAFVSNTEAFF
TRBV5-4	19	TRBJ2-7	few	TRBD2	TGTGCCAGCAGCTTGGATGGTAGCGGGGGCCTCCAAAACTCCTACGAGCAGTACTTC	CASSLDGSGGLQNSYEQYF
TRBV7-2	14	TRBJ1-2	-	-	TGTGCCAGCAGCTTACCTGGCAGGGTAACAGACTACACCTTC	CASSLPGRVTDYTF